This T cell receptor beta chain originates from a study of cytomegalovirus exposure and HLA in healthy donors. The study's findings and limits: The investigators catalogued 180 or so TCR beta chains as cytomegalovirus-associated.

Generated by immunoSEQ multiplex PCR, the TCRdb table keeps only in-frame clones and is missing some. This sample yields more than 95,000 clones, of which 90% to 97% are seen a single time; about 1.7% belongs to the top ten. A remark on this clone: Its antigen is undetermined.

The CDR3 has 16 residues. Source material: PBMCs. The chain uses TRBV21-1 and TRBJ1-5; TRBD1 reflects the table's D call only, with no check against the DNA. TRBV21-1 is designated a pseudogene. This clonotype was obtained from a man aged 18-30 years in good health and CMV-seronegative. The CDR3 nucleotides are TGTGCCAGCAGCAACCCTGGACAGGATCGCAATCAGCCCCAGCATTTT. Translated, it gives CASSNPGQDRNQPQHF.